A single sample is the source of the 27 T cell receptor beta chains below, sequenced in a study of cytomegalovirus exposure and HLA in healthy donors. PCR amplification relied on 60 Vbeta primers (plus 13 Jbeta primers). Some clones are missing from TCRdb's copy, which holds only in-frame ones; the method was immunoSEQ multiplex PCR. The sample yields 110,000 or so clones, less than 80% seen once. The sequenced sample was PBMCs. These receptors came from a middle-aged woman in good health and CMV-seropositive.

The chain is built from TRBV9 and TRBJ1-6; 8 bases align to TRBD1. The length of the CDR3 is 16 residues. Germline CDR1 SGDLS, CDR2 YYNGEE. V dropped 3 bases and J dropped 7; count of bases not matched to a gene: 9. The CDR3 DNA reads as TGTGCCAGCAGCGGACAGGGGTGGGAGCGAAATTCACCCCTCCACTTT. It yields the protein CASSGQGWERNSPLHF.

Concerning this clone itself: The missing conserved phenylalanine or tryptophan at the end of this CDR3 makes a read error likely. The chain combines TRBV10-3 with TRBJ1-2; D is unresolved. The CDR3 spans 14 residues. V dropped 0 bases and J dropped 8 bases, with 13 bases sitting between them. CDR1 and CDR2 (germline): ENHRY, SYGVKD. The CDR3 loop is CAISESMEDGGYTL. CDR3 coding DNA: TGTGCCATCAGTGAGTCGATGGAGGATGGAGGCTACACCCTC.

J is TRBJ1-2 and V is TRBV5-4; 8 nucleotides agree with TRBD1. This CDR3 comprises 15 residues. In germline, CDR1 is SGHNT, CDR2 YYREEE (reference sequence). V gave up 1 base and J gave up 2 bases; unmatched junction bases: 4. The CDR3 nucleotides read TGTGCCAGCAGCTTGCTTGCAGGGGGCAACTATGGCTACACCTTC. Translating gives CASSLLAGGNYGYTF.

The V call is TRBV7-2, the J call TRBJ2-7, with 7 bases that match TRBD1. V was clipped by 9 bases and J by 3 bases; unmatched bases: 5. Germline values: CDR1 SGHTA, CDR2 FQGNSA. CDR3 size: 12 residues. The CDR3 nucleotides are TGTGCCAGTCGGAACAGGGGCTACGAGCAGTACTTC. Translating it yields CASRNRGYEQYF.

The chain uses TRBV30 and TRBJ1-1; D is perhaps TRBD1 (6 bases). Trimming shortened V by 7 bases and J by 0 bases, and 12 bases separated the two germline ends. The length of the CDR3 is 13 residues. Germline V gene sequence: CDR1 GTSNPN, CDR2 SVGIG (reference sequence). This CDR3 reads CASRTALNTEAFF. The DNA for the CDR3 is TGTGCCTCCCGGACAGCCTTGAACACTGAAGCTTTCTTT.

The CDR3 region has the DNA TGTGCCAGCTCACCCGACAGCTACATGAACACTGAAGCTTTCTTT. Protein product: CASSPDSYMNTEAFF. The rearrangement links TRBV18 to TRBJ1-1; weak D call: TRBD1 (5 bases). Germline-derived CDR1 and CDR2 are KGHSH and LQKENI. This CDR3 is 15 amino acids long. Deletions cut 3 bases from V and 0 bases from J, with 11 bases between.

The V call is TRBV11-2, the J call TRBJ2-6; 7 bases align to TRBD1. V shed 5 bases and J 3 bases; nucleotides not matched to a gene: 13. Germline CDR1 SGHAT, CDR2 FQNNGV. This CDR3 contains 18 residues. In DNA, the CDR3 is TGTGCCAGCAGCACCCGACAAGGGGGCGGAGTTGGGGCCAACGTCCTGACTTTC. Translating gives CASSTRQGGGVGANVLTF.

The chain uses TRBV4-1 and TRBJ2-3; D is possibly TRBD2 (6 bases). Trimming removed 4 bases from V and 9 bases from J, with 17 bases in between. Germline loops: CDR1 MGHRA, CDR2 YSYEKL. The CDR3 has 14 amino acids. CDR3 DNA: TGCGCCAGCAGCCTCTATGGAGCCGGAGGGACGCAGTATTTT. Translating it yields CASSLYGAGGTQYF.

The chain carries TRBV2 and TRBJ1-6; D possibly corresponds to TRBD1 (5 bases). The CDR3 runs to 15 residues. The germline V gene has CDR1 SNHLY and CDR2 FYNNEI. The germline V and J ends were trimmed by 3 bases and 7 bases, with 13 bases remaining between them. CDR3 in DNA: TGTGCCAGCAGTGATAAATCAGGGAGGAATTCACCCCTCCACTTT. Its translation: CASSDKSGRNSPLHF.

The table lists this clone with a count of one. As DNA, the CDR3 is TGTGCCAGCAGCGTAGGTACTAGCGAGGCGTACTACGAGCAGTACTTC. This sequence encodes CASSVGTSEAYYEQYF. The chain couples TRBV9 to TRBJ2-7; the match to TRBD2 covers 7 bases. Germline assignment: CDR1 SGDLS and CDR2 YYNGEE. With V trimmed by 0 bases and J by 3 bases, 9 bases remained unmatched. The CDR3 is made up of 16 amino acids.

The J gene is TRBJ2-1, the V gene TRBV4-2; a possible D gene is TRBD1 (5 bases). The CDR3 extends over 13 amino acids. The V end lost 3 bases, the J end lost 8 bases, and 11 bases lay between the germline ends. Germline V CDR1 and CDR2: LGHNA, YNFKEQ. The CDR3 spells CASSQQGGDEQFF. CDR3 nucleotides: TGTGCCAGCAGCCAGCAGGGTGGCGATGAGCAGTTCTTC.

DNA for the CDR3: TGTGCCAGCAGTCTAGGGACAGGGGGTCCGGCTGGCTACACCTTC. It translates to CASSLGTGGPAGYTF. The V call is TRBV5-5, the J call TRBJ1-2, with TRBD1 matching 11 bases. In germline, CDR1 is SGHKS, CDR2 YYEKEE (reference sequence). The trim removed 5 bases at V and 7 bases at J, leaving 10 bases unmatched. CDR3 length equals 15 residues.

The V call is TRBV7-8, the J call TRBJ2-1; 10 bases line up with TRBD2. This CDR3 has 18 residues. Germline V gene sequence: CDR1 SGHVS, CDR2 FQNEAQ. With 0 bases clipped from V and 2 bases from J, the junction kept 7 bases outside the gene matches. CDR3 bases: TGTGCCAGCAGCTTAGCAATGGGGCTAGCGGGAGCCTACAATGAGCAGTTCTTC. Protein: CASSLAMGLAGAYNEQFF.

V gene TRBV7-9 combines with J gene TRBJ2-1; 10 positions match TRBD2. V was pared by 2 bases and J by 2 bases, with 9 bases of the junction left unmatched. The CDR3 spans 18 residues. CDR1 is SEHNR and CDR2 is FQNEAQ in the germline V gene (reference sequence). The CDR3 here is CASSLTPLTSGAYNEQFF. The CDR3 DNA reads TGTGCCAGCAGCTTAACCCCTCTTACTAGCGGGGCCTACAATGAGCAGTTCTTC.

The chain uses TRBV6-6 and TRBJ2-7; 7 bases are a match to TRBD1. The CDR3 totals 15 residues. J gave up 3 bases and V 1 base, and 6 bases lay outside the gene matches. Germline-derived CDR1 and CDR2 are MNHNY and SVGAGI (reference sequence). In DNA, the CDR3 is TGTGCCAGCAGTTACTTGTCAGGGGGTCGCTACGAGCAGTACTTC. It yields the protein CASSYLSGGRYEQYF.

Of note for this clone: Other DNA variants within this sample encode the same CDR3. The chain joins TRBV7-9 to TRBJ2-1; the match to TRBD2 covers 12 bases. This CDR3 comprises 16 residues. J lost 3 bases, V lost 1 base, and 1 base had no gene match. Germline-derived CDR1 and CDR2 are SEHNR and FQNEAQ (reference sequence). The CDR3 nucleotides are TGTGCCAGCAGCTTAGGACTAGCGGGGGTCTACAATGAGCAGTTCTTC. Translating gives CASSLGLAGVYNEQFF.

This chain joins TRBV6-5 and TRBJ1-1; a weak D match, TRBD1 (6 bases). The CDR3 extends over 14 amino acids. V was shortened by 6 bases and J by 8 bases, with 19 bases between the two germline ends. Germline CDR1 MNHEY, CDR2 SVGAGI. CDR3 nucleotides: TGTGCCAGCAGAGCTACAGGGCCGAAAAAAGAAGCTTTCTTT. Its protein is CASRATGPKKEAFF.

The rearrangement joins TRBV4-2 to TRBJ1-6, with 8 bases that match TRBD1. V trimming: 1 base; J trimming: 6 bases; junction bases outside the gene matches: 8. Germline V gives CDR1 LGHNA, CDR2 YNFKEQ. This CDR3 comprises 17 residues. CDR3 residues: CASSQAPGGSSNSPLHF. The CDR3 DNA is TGTGCCAGCAGCCAAGCCCCAGGGGGCTCTTCTAATTCACCCCTCCACTTT.

The rearrangement joins TRBV5-4 to TRBJ2-7; D is unresolved. The CDR3 consists of 12 residues. CDR1 is SGHNT and CDR2 is YYREEE in the germline V gene (reference sequence). The V and J ends lost 5 bases and 3 bases respectively, with 9 bases between them. The CDR3 bases are TGTGCCAGCAGTTCCGTAGACTACGAGCAGTACTTC. Translation gives CASSSVDYEQYF. The variable domain in full, with the rest retrieved from reference TRBV5-4 and TRBJ2-7, is ETGVTQSPTHLIKTRGQQVTLRCSSQSGHNTVSWYQQALGQGPQFIFQYYREEENGRGNFPPRFSGLQFPNYSSELNVNALELDDSALYLCASSSVDYEQYFGPGTRLTVT.

V gene TRBV7-9 combines with J gene TRBJ1-5, with TRBD1 matching 7 bases. Germline V gene lookup returns CDR1 SEHNR and CDR2 FQNEAQ (reference sequence). The CDR3 is 14 amino acids. V dropped 5 bases and J dropped 9; count of bases not matched to a gene: 10. The CDR3 DNA sequence: TGTGCCAGCAGCCCGGGACAGTCTCCTTGGCCCCAGCATTTT. Translation: CASSPGQSPWPQHF. The full variable domain, with the rest looked up from reference TRBV7-9 and TRBJ1-5, is DTGVSQNPRHKITKRGQNVTFRCDPISEHNRLYWYRQTLGQGPEFLTYFQNEAQLEKSRLLSDRFSAERPKGSFSTLEIQRTEQGDSAMYLCASSPGQSPWPQHFGDGTRLSIL.

This chain joins TRBV5-1 and TRBJ2-1; 11 positions match TRBD2. V shed 1 base, J shed 5 bases, and the junction held 5 bases outside the gene matches. Germline V gene data show CDR1 as SGHRS and CDR2 as YFSETQ. CDR3 length: 16 residues. The CDR3 is CASSLLAGGLNNEQFF. The CDR3 bases are TGCGCCAGCAGCTTGTTAGCGGGAGGGCTCAACAATGAGCAGTTCTTC. Supplemented by reference TRBV5-1 and TRBJ2-1, the full variable domain reads KAGVTQTPRYLIKTRGQQVTLSCSPISGHRSVSWYQQTPGQGLQFLFEYFSETQRNKGNFPGRFSGRQFSNSRSEMNVSTLELGDSALYLCASSLLAGGLNNEQFFGPGTRLTVL.

The genes are TRBV7-3 and TRBJ2-2, with 9 bases that match TRBD1. Looked up from germline, CDR1 is SGHTA and CDR2 is FQGTGA. The ends lost 2 bases at V and 4 bases at J; junction bases unmatched: 5. The CDR3 is 16 residues long. The CDR3 region has the DNA TGTGCCAGCAGCTTAGGGGGGACAGGGAGCACCGGGGAGCTGTTTTTT. This gives the protein CASSLGGTGSTGELFF.

This clone was observed a single time. The chain couples TRBV5-4 to TRBJ2-1, with a tentative D call TRBD2 (6 bases). With 0 bases removed from V and 0 bases from J, the gap between germline ends came to 10 bases. The CDR3 is made up of 16 amino acids. From germline, CDR1 is SGHNT and CDR2 YYREEE (reference sequence). The CDR3 DNA sequence: TGTGCCAGCAGCTTGGGTGGGAGGAGCTCCTACAATGAGCAGTTCTTC. This gives the protein CASSLGGRSSYNEQFF.

This clone has a handful of counts. The chain links TRBV18 to TRBJ1-5; D remains unclear. This CDR3 has 13 residues. Germline V gene data show CDR1 as KGHSH and CDR2 as LQKENI. The V and J ends lost 5 bases and 11 bases respectively, with 16 bases between them. The CDR3 spells CASSTEFGWAQHF. In nucleotides, the CDR3 is TGTGCCAGCTCAACGGAATTCGGGTGGGCCCAGCATTTT.

The rearrangement joins TRBV6-1 to TRBJ2-3; D gene unclear. The length of the CDR3 is 13 residues. Trimming took 7 bases from V and 1 from J, leaving 9 bases between them. Germline CDR1 is MNHNS and CDR2 is SASEGT. The CDR3 spells CASNPPGTDTQYF. The CDR3 DNA sequence: TGTGCCAGCAATCCTCCCGGCACAGATACGCAGTATTTT.

V is TRBV6-1 and J is TRBJ2-7; D gene uncertain. Germline V gives CDR1 MNHNS, CDR2 SASEGT. V was trimmed by 7 bases and J by 0 bases, leaving 16 bases between them. This CDR3 has 15 amino acids. The CDR3 loop reads CASNPPRESSYEQYF. In DNA, the CDR3 is TGTGCCAGCAACCCTCCTAGAGAAAGCTCCTACGAGCAGTACTTC.

J is TRBJ1-2 and V is TRBV16, with D maybe TRBD1 (5 bases). The V and J ends lost 4 bases and 0 bases respectively, with 9 bases between them. The CDR3 spans 14 residues. Looked up from germline, CDR1 is KGHSY and CDR2 is FQNENV. CDR3 protein: CASSPMTANYGYTF. CDR3 coding DNA: TGTGCCAGCAGCCCAATGACAGCTAACTATGGCTACACCTTC.